This is a list of T cell receptor beta chains from one sample in a study of cytomegalovirus exposure and HLA in healthy donors. The table came from immunoSEQ multiplex PCR; TCRdb's copy has only in-frame clones and leaves some out. The table has under 150,000 clones, 65% to 85% seen once. Sequencing input: PBMCs. These TCRs come from a woman aged 18-30 years in good health and CMV-seronegative. Each CDR3 is given with its conserved first and last residue. Each record gives: D gene, CDR3 length, J gene, clone size, V gene, CDR3 DNA, CDR3 protein. A D gene is named only where the DNA matches it firmly. Not all rows give a size; the values are once, few, many and, for expanded clones, a class.

D gene: .
CDR3 length: 16
J gene: TRBJ1-5
clone size: few
V gene: TRBV11-1
CDR3 DNA: TGTGCCAGCAGCACGTACCTTCAGGGGTCCCGGCAGCCCCAGCATTTT
CDR3 protein: CASSTYLQGSRQPQHF

D gene: .
CDR3 length: 14
J gene: TRBJ1-2
clone size: .
V gene: TRBV2
CDR3 DNA: TGTGCCAGCAGCCGTCCCGGGGATAACTATGGCTACACCTTC
CDR3 protein: CASSRPGDNYGYTF

D gene: TRBD1
CDR3 length: 14
J gene: TRBJ2-5
clone size: .
V gene: TRBV7-2
CDR3 DNA: TGTGCCAGCAGCCGGGGACAGAATAAAGAGACCCAGTACTTC
CDR3 protein: CASSRGQNKETQYF

D gene: TRBD2
CDR3 length: 15
J gene: TRBJ2-3
clone size: .
V gene: TRBV5-4
CDR3 DNA: TGTGCCAGCAGCACCCCCCTCGCGGGAGCAGATACGCAGTATTTT
CDR3 protein: CASSTPLAGADTQYF

D gene: TRBD1
CDR3 length: 14
J gene: TRBJ2-2
clone size: few
V gene: TRBV6-6
CDR3 DNA: TGTGCCAGTTCTGGGGACAGGAACACCGGGGAGCTGTTTTTT
CDR3 protein: CASSGDRNTGELFF

D gene: TRBD2
CDR3 length: 17
J gene: TRBJ2-7
clone size: .
V gene: TRBV4-1
CDR3 DNA: TGCGCCAGCAGCCACCGGACTAGCGGGAGGGCCTTTTACGAGCAGTACTTC
CDR3 protein: CASSHRTSGRAFYEQYF

D gene: TRBD1
CDR3 length: 15
J gene: TRBJ1-2
clone size: .
V gene: TRBV4-2
CDR3 DNA: TGTGCCAGCAGCCAAGATAACAGGGGAGGCTATGGCTACACCTTC
CDR3 protein: CASSQDNRGGYGYTF

D gene: TRBD2
CDR3 length: 17
J gene: TRBJ2-5
clone size: .
V gene: TRBV7-2
CDR3 DNA: TGTGCCAGCAGCTACGGACTAGCGGTCCTGCTCCAAGAGACCCAGTACTTC
CDR3 protein: CASSYGLAVLLQETQYF

D gene: .
CDR3 length: 13
J gene: TRBJ2-7
clone size: .
V gene: TRBV6-1
CDR3 DNA: TGTGCCAGCAGTGATTATCTTTCCTACGAGCAGTACTTC
CDR3 protein: CASSDYLSYEQYF

D gene: .
CDR3 length: 14
J gene: TRBJ1-1
clone size: .
V gene: TRBV19
CDR3 DNA: TGTGCCAGTAGTATTCAATGGACAGACCCTGAAGCTTTCTTT
CDR3 protein: CASSIQWTDPEAFF

D gene: .
CDR3 length: 15
J gene: TRBJ2-2
clone size: .
V gene: TRBV5-6
CDR3 DNA: TGTGCCAGCACCAGGGGGGAATGGAACACCGGGGAGCTGTTTTTT
CDR3 protein: CASTRGEWNTGELFF

D gene: .
CDR3 length: 16
J gene: TRBJ2-5
clone size: .
V gene: TRBV5-8
CDR3 DNA: TGTGCCAGCAGCTTGTGGGACGGGGGGCGGGAAGAGACCCAGTACTTC
CDR3 protein: CASSLWDGGREETQYF

D gene: TRBD2
CDR3 length: 15
J gene: TRBJ2-7
clone size: .
V gene: TRBV2
CDR3 DNA: TGTGCCAGCAGTGGGGGACTAGCCAGCTCCTACGAGCAGTACTTC
CDR3 protein: CASSGGLASSYEQYF

D gene: .
CDR3 length: 12
J gene: TRBJ2-5
clone size: .
V gene: TRBV13
CDR3 DNA: TGTGCCAGCGGCGAGGCGGGGGAGACCCAGTACTTC
CDR3 protein: CASGEAGETQYF

D gene: .
CDR3 length: 14
J gene: TRBJ1-1
clone size: few
V gene: TRBV5-1
CDR3 DNA: TGCGCCAGCAGCCGACGGGGGGCAGAAGCTGAAGCTTTCTTT
CDR3 protein: CASSRRGAEAEAFF

D gene: TRBD1
CDR3 length: 14
J gene: TRBJ1-2
clone size: .
V gene: TRBV5-4
CDR3 DNA: TGTGCCAGCAGCTCGAGGACAGGGGAGTATGGCTACACCTTC
CDR3 protein: CASSSRTGEYGYTF

D gene: .
CDR3 length: 18
J gene: TRBJ1-2
clone size: .
V gene: TRBV21-1
CDR3 DNA: TGTGCCAGCAGCAAAGACCGGTCGGACAGGGGTATAGGGTATGGCTACACCTTC
CDR3 protein: CASSKDRSDRGIGYGYTF

D gene: .
CDR3 length: 15
J gene: TRBJ1-2
clone size: .
V gene: TRBV9
CDR3 DNA: TGTGCCAGCAGCAGGGGACTATCCAGCCCCTATGGCTACACCTTC
CDR3 protein: CASSRGLSSPYGYTF

D gene: TRBD1
CDR3 length: 14
J gene: TRBJ2-7
clone size: .
V gene: TRBV5-6
CDR3 DNA: TGTGCCAGCAGCTGGGGACAGAGGGGGAACGAGCAGTACTTC
CDR3 protein: CASSWGQRGNEQYF

D gene: TRBD2
CDR3 length: 16
J gene: TRBJ2-2
clone size: .
V gene: TRBV2
CDR3 DNA: TGTGCCAGCACCTTCCTAGGGAGGGACGACACCGGGGAGCTGTTTTTT
CDR3 protein: CASTFLGRDDTGELFF

D gene: .
CDR3 length: 13
J gene: TRBJ1-1
clone size: .
V gene: TRBV9
CDR3 DNA: TGTGCCAGCAACAGGGCGGGGGACACTGAAGCTTTCTTT
CDR3 protein: CASNRAGDTEAFF

D gene: TRBD1
CDR3 length: 14
J gene: TRBJ1-3
clone size: few
V gene: TRBV5-1
CDR3 DNA: TGCGCCAGCAGCTTGGACAGGGGGGGAAACACCATATATTTT
CDR3 protein: CASSLDRGGNTIYF

D gene: TRBD2
CDR3 length: 18
J gene: TRBJ2-5
clone size: .
V gene: TRBV4-2
CDR3 DNA: TGTGCCATCAGCCAGGTTACTAGCGGGAGCCCTCTGGGGGAGACCCAGTACTTC
CDR3 protein: CAISQVTSGSPLGETQYF

D gene: .
CDR3 length: 11
J gene: TRBJ2-2
clone size: .
V gene: TRBV6-6
CDR3 DNA: TGTGCCAGCCTTGACACCGGGGAGCTGTTTTTT
CDR3 protein: CASLDTGELFF

D gene: .
CDR3 length: 14
J gene: TRBJ1-2
clone size: .
V gene: TRBV18
CDR3 DNA: TGTGCCAGCTCACCAGGGGCAACTAACTATGGCTACACCTTC
CDR3 protein: CASSPGATNYGYTF

D gene: .
CDR3 length: 14
J gene: TRBJ2-3
clone size: few
V gene: TRBV7-9
CDR3 DNA: TGTGCCAGCAGCCTAGGAACTTCTGGAGATACGCAGTATTTT
CDR3 protein: CASSLGTSGDTQYF

D gene: TRBD1
CDR3 length: 15
J gene: TRBJ1-1
clone size: .
V gene: TRBV7-8
CDR3 DNA: TGTGCCAGCAGCCCGTGGGACAGCGTTAACACTGAAGCTTTCTTT
CDR3 protein: CASSPWDSVNTEAFF

D gene: TRBD2
CDR3 length: 16
J gene: TRBJ2-1
clone size: once
V gene: TRBV9
CDR3 DNA: TGTGCCAGCAGCGTAGAACTAGCGGGATCCTACAATGAGCAGTTCTTC
CDR3 protein: CASSVELAGSYNEQFF

D gene: TRBD2
CDR3 length: 15
J gene: TRBJ2-3
clone size: .
V gene: TRBV7-2
CDR3 DNA: TGTGCCAGCAGCCTCTCTAGCGGGAGCGCAGATACGCAGTATTTT
CDR3 protein: CASSLSSGSADTQYF

D gene: .
CDR3 length: 12
J gene: TRBJ1-1
clone size: .
V gene: TRBV5-4
CDR3 DNA: TGTGCCAGCAGCTACCGGAGCACTGAAGCTTTCTTT
CDR3 protein: CASSYRSTEAFF

D gene: .
CDR3 length: 14
J gene: TRBJ2-1
clone size: .
V gene: TRBV2
CDR3 DNA: TGTGCCAGCAATATCGTGGAGGGAGTAACTGAGCAGTTCTTC
CDR3 protein: CASNIVEGVTEQFF

D gene: .
CDR3 length: 16
J gene: TRBJ2-1
clone size: .
V gene: TRBV25-1
CDR3 DNA: TGTGCCAGCAGTCCCGCGACTGGTTCCGTGTACAATGAGCAGTTCTTC
CDR3 protein: CASSPATGSVYNEQFF

D gene: .
CDR3 length: 14
J gene: TRBJ1-1
clone size: .
V gene: TRBV29-1
CDR3 DNA: TGCAGCGGGGGATCCAGGGGTACGAACACTGAAGCTTTCTTT
CDR3 protein: CSGGSRGTNTEAFF

D gene: .
CDR3 length: 16
J gene: TRBJ1-1
clone size: .
V gene: TRBV18
CDR3 DNA: TGTGCCAGCTCACCATCCCGACAGGAGCCGAACACTGAAGCTTTCTTT
CDR3 protein: CASSPSRQEPNTEAFF

D gene: .
CDR3 length: 15
J gene: TRBJ2-5
clone size: .
V gene: TRBV28
CDR3 DNA: TGTGCCAGCAGTTTGGGCGGGGTTAGGCAAGAGACCCAGTACTTC
CDR3 protein: CASSLGGVRQETQYF

D gene: .
CDR3 length: 13
J gene: TRBJ2-1
clone size: .
V gene: TRBV4-1
CDR3 DNA: TGCGCCAGCAGCCACCTATCCGGGAATGAGCAGTTCTTC
CDR3 protein: CASSHLSGNEQFF

D gene: TRBD1
CDR3 length: 14
J gene: TRBJ2-3
clone size: .
V gene: TRBV29-1
CDR3 DNA: TGCAGCGTGGGGGGACAGGGACGGACAGATACGCAGTATTTT
CDR3 protein: CSVGGQGRTDTQYF

D gene: .
CDR3 length: 15
J gene: TRBJ1-3
clone size: .
V gene: TRBV30
CDR3 DNA: TGTGCCTGGAGCCTAGGGGGAAGCTCTGGAAACACCATATATTTT
CDR3 protein: CAWSLGGSSGNTIYF

D gene: TRBD2
CDR3 length: 13
J gene: TRBJ2-7
clone size: .
V gene: TRBV25-1
CDR3 DNA: TGTGCCAGCAGTGAAAGACTAGCCGACGAGCAGTACTTC
CDR3 protein: CASSERLADEQYF

D gene: .
CDR3 length: 13
J gene: TRBJ2-3
clone size: .
V gene: TRBV28
CDR3 DNA: TGTGCCAGCAGCTCCGGACTCGCCGGTACGCAGTATTTT
CDR3 protein: CASSSGLAGTQYF

D gene: .
CDR3 length: 15
J gene: TRBJ1-5
clone size: few
V gene: TRBV23-1
CDR3 DNA: TGCGCCAGCAGTTCCGATGCGGGATCCCTTGATCCCCAGCATTTT
CDR3 protein: CASSSDAGSLDPQHF

D gene: TRBD1
CDR3 length: 16
J gene: TRBJ1-5
clone size: few
V gene: TRBV6-6
CDR3 DNA: TGTGCCAGCAAGTTACGAGGACAGGGGTCCTCTCAGCCCCAGCATTTT
CDR3 protein: CASKLRGQGSSQPQHF

D gene: TRBD1
CDR3 length: 13
J gene: TRBJ2-1
clone size: .
V gene: TRBV7-9
CDR3 DNA: TGTGCCAGCAGTAAGACAGGGGGAGATGAGCAGTTCTTC
CDR3 protein: CASSKTGGDEQFF

D gene: .
CDR3 length: 15
J gene: TRBJ1-1
clone size: .
V gene: TRBV7-6
CDR3 DNA: TGTGCCAGCAGCTTAGAGGATACAGAGAACACTGAAGCTTTCTTT
CDR3 protein: CASSLEDTENTEAFF

D gene: .
CDR3 length: 12
J gene: TRBJ2-3
clone size: .
V gene: TRBV27
CDR3 DNA: TGTGCCAGCGAACCCCAGCTAGTCCCGCAGTATTTT
CDR3 protein: CASEPQLVPQYF

D gene: TRBD2
CDR3 length: 17
J gene: TRBJ2-3
clone size: .
V gene: TRBV5-1
CDR3 DNA: TGCGCCAGCAGCTTGGGCATCGTTGGGGGAGGGTCAGATACGCAGTATTTT
CDR3 protein: CASSLGIVGGGSDTQYF

D gene: TRBD2
CDR3 length: 13
J gene: TRBJ2-1
clone size: few
V gene: TRBV5-1
CDR3 DNA: TGCGCCAGCAGCTTCGCGGGGGACAATGAGCAGTTCTTC
CDR3 protein: CASSFAGDNEQFF